These T cell receptor beta chains were read from a single sample in a study of T cell responses to AZD1222 COVID-19 vaccine. Assay: immunoSEQ multiplex PCR; the TCRdb copy retains only in-frame clones and omits some. This sample yields more than 100,000 clones, of which more than 70% are seen a single time; approximately 5.4% belongs to the top ten. Sequenced material: peripheral blood, taken on day 0 of AZD1222 vaccination. Receptor source: an adult in good health. The CDR3 runs from the conserved cysteine through the conserved F or W. A D gene is named only where the DNA matches it firmly. Clone size is given for some rows only: seen once, a few or many times, or a class if the clone is expanded.

TGTGCCAGCACCCAATCCGGGACTGTCCCCTATGGCTACACCTTC CASTQSGTVPYGYTF few - TRBJ1-2 TRBV28
TGTGCCAGCAGCTTATTGGGGCAGGGGACGGGCCCTCAGCCCCAGCATTTT CASSLLGQGTGPQPQHF - - TRBJ1-5 TRBV7-2
TGTGCCAGCAGCTCGGACGGTGGAGAAAAACTGTTTTTT CASSSDGGEKLFF - - TRBJ1-4 TRBV7-8
TGTGCCAGCAGCTTTGGTGGGATTATGAGCACTGAAGCTTTCTTT CASSFGGIMSTEAFF - - TRBJ1-1 TRBV7-2
TGTGCCAGCAAGAGGACAGGGGACACTGAAGCTTTCTTT CASKRTGDTEAFF - TRBD1 TRBJ1-1 TRBV6-5
TGCGCCAGCAGCCAAGAACAGGGGGCCCGGTGGGGTGAGCAGTTCTTC CASSQEQGARWGEQFF - TRBD1 TRBJ2-1 TRBV4-3
TGCAGCGTTCAAGGAGAGGGACCGGCACGGGGCTACACCTTC CSVQGEGPARGYTF - - TRBJ1-2 TRBV29-1
TGCGCCAGCAGCCAAGAACCCGACCTTCAGGGTTCCGTCTCTGGGGCCAACGTCCTGACTTTC CASSQEPDLQGSVSGANVLTF - - TRBJ2-6 TRBV4-3
TGTGCCATCAGTGAGTCGTCAAGGGCTGGCTACACCTTC CAISESSRAGYTF - - TRBJ1-2 TRBV10-3
TGTGCCAGCAGCCGACGGCCAGGGGATCCTTCACCCCTCCACTTT CASSRRPGDPSPLHF - - TRBJ1-6 TRBV6-2/TRBV6-3
TGTGCCAGCAGCCCGGGAGGAGCAGTCACTGAAGCTTTCTTT CASSPGGAVTEAFF once - TRBJ1-1 TRBV5-4
TGTGCCAGCAGCTCGGTCGACAGGCCCGCCAACTTCGAGCAGTACTTC CASSSVDRPANFEQYF few - TRBJ2-7 TRBV7-9
TGTGCCAGCGGGGCCGGGGTGGGTATGTCGACACCCCTCCACTTT CASGAGVGMSTPLHF - - TRBJ1-6 TRBV2
TGTGCCACCAGTGATTTTAGTCGGACAGGGAAAAATGAGCAGTTCTTC CATSDFSRTGKNEQFF - TRBD1 TRBJ2-1 TRBV24-1
TGCAGTGCCGCAGGGGGCCAGGGCGCTTTCTTT CSAAGGQGAFF - TRBD1 TRBJ1-1 TRBV20-1
TGTGCCATCAGTCCGGACGCGGCGGGTAGTTCACCCCTCCACTTT CAISPDAAGSSPLHF - - TRBJ1-6 TRBV10-3
TGTGCCAGCAGCCCGACCCTAGCGGTCTCCTACAATGAGCAGTTCTTC CASSPTLAVSYNEQFF - TRBD2 TRBJ2-1 TRBV5-5
TGTGCCAGCAGTTTCCTGGAGGTTGGGGGAGCTTTCTTT CASSFLEVGGAFF - - TRBJ1-1 TRBV12-3/TRBV12-4
TGTGCCAGCAGCTTAGGGCAGGGCACACCCTATAATTCACCCCTCCACTTT CASSLGQGTPYNSPLHF - - TRBJ1-6 TRBV7-2
TGTGCCAGCCAAGTTGCAACTAATGAAAAACTGTTTTTT CASQVATNEKLFF few - TRBJ1-4 TRBV12-3/TRBV12-4
TGTGCCAGCAGAAAAACAGGGCTCGATTCCTACGAGCAGTACTTC CASRKTGLDSYEQYF - - TRBJ2-7 TRBV6-5
TGTGCCAGCAGCTTGGAAATGAACACTGAAGCTTTCTTT CASSLEMNTEAFF once - TRBJ1-1 TRBV5-5
TGCGCCAGCAGCCTAGTCCCCCGGGAGGACACCGGGGAGCTGTTTTTT CASSLVPREDTGELFF - TRBD2 TRBJ2-2 TRBV4-1
TGTGCCAGCAGTGTAGGTGAAGACTATGGCTACACCTTC CASSVGEDYGYTF - - TRBJ1-2 TRBV2
TGCGCCAGCAGCCAAGATTGGGACAGGCAAACCCAGTACTTC CASSQDWDRQTQYF once TRBD1 TRBJ2-5 TRBV4-1
TGTGCCAGCAGTTACCCCCCTCCGGAGCAGTTCTTC CASSYPPPEQFF - - TRBJ2-1 TRBV6-5
TGTGCCAGCAGCCCAGACAGGGGATTCGGAGAGACCCAGTACTTC CASSPDRGFGETQYF - TRBD1 TRBJ2-5 TRBV7-9
TGTGCCAGTAGTCTTTCCTCCTGGGATTCACCCCTCCACTTT CASSLSSWDSPLHF - - TRBJ1-6 TRBV19
TGTGCCAGCAGTTACGGGACAGGGGGAACTGAGCCCCAGCATTTT CASSYGTGGTEPQHF few TRBD1 TRBJ1-5 TRBV6-5
TGCAGCGTTGCCGGGGGGACCACAGATACGCAGTATTTT CSVAGGTTDTQYF once TRBD2 TRBJ2-3 TRBV29-1
TGTGCCAGCAGCGACCCCAGGGGCCTTTTTTCAGCCCTCCACTTT CASSDPRGLFSALHF - - TRBJ1-6 TRBV11-2